A single sample gave rise to the 21 T cell receptor beta chains below, sequenced in a study of radiotherapy plus CTLA-4 blockade in lung cancer. The table came from immunoSEQ multiplex PCR; TCRdb's copy has only in-frame clones and leaves some out. The table has approximately 78,000 clones, 78% seen once. The material was peripheral blood, obtained from a patient treated with radiotherapy plus ipilimumab. The receptors stem from a human donor with non-small cell lung cancer who had a complete response to radiotherapy plus ipilimumab.

The V and J genes are TRBV6-1 and TRBJ2-3; 7 nucleotides line up with TRBD2. Germline CDR1 MNHNS, CDR2 SASEGT. This CDR3 has 14 amino acids. V gave up 7 bases and J gave up 4 bases; unmatched junction bases: 8. The CDR3 here is CASIPGGSADTQYF. CDR3 bases: TGTGCCAGCATCCCGGGAGGCAGTGCAGATACGCAGTATTTT.

The chain uses TRBV7-9 and TRBJ2-1; D not certain. This CDR3 has 11 residues. Germline CDR1 is SEHNR and CDR2 is FQNEAQ (reference sequence). The V end was cut by 5 bases, the J end by 10 bases, with 9 bases between. CDR3: CASSPVGEQFF. The CDR3 nucleotides are TGTGCCAGCAGCCCTGTGGGAGAGCAGTTCTTC. Variable domain in full (rest from reference TRBV7-9 and TRBJ2-1): DTGVSQNPRHKITKRGQNVTFRCDPISEHNRLYWYRQTLGQGPEFLTYFQNEAQLEKSRLLSDRFSAERPKGSFSTLEIQRTEQGDSAMYLCASSPVGEQFFGPGTRLTVL.

V is TRBV7-2 and J is TRBJ2-5; no definite D call. The CDR3 sequence is 16 residues long. The germline CDR1 and CDR2 sequences are SGHTA and FQGNSA. V was shortened by 1 base and J by 3 bases, with 15 bases between the two germline ends. This CDR3 is CASSLVGSSTKETQYF. The CDR3 DNA is TGTGCCAGCAGCTTAGTGGGAAGCTCCACCAAAGAGACCCAGTACTTC.

The J gene is TRBJ1-5, the V gene TRBV12-1. TRBV12-1 is a pseudogene segment. The CDR3 contains 15 residues. The CDR3 sequence is CASSFRGRMGQPQHF. The CDR3 nucleotides are TGTGCCAGCAGCTTTCGTGGTAGGATGGGTCAGCCCCAGCATTTT.

V usage is TRBV6-1 and J usage is TRBJ2-5, with 8 bases aligning to TRBD1. V lost 4 bases and J lost 6; bases outside the gene matches: 19. Germline V gives CDR1 MNHNS, CDR2 SASEGT. CDR3 length: 18 residues. The CDR3 DNA sequence: TGTGCCAGCAGTGCGCGGGACAGGTCTTTAACTAGGACGCAGACCCAGTACTTC. Its translation is CASSARDRSLTRTQTQYF.

This clone was observed a handful of times. V and J are TRBV5-4 and TRBJ2-7; 10 bases align to TRBD2. Per the germline V gene, CDR1 is SGHNT and CDR2 is YYREEE (reference sequence). Germline trimming cut 4 bases from V and 2 bases from J; bases unmatched to any gene: 3. The CDR3 loop spans 14 amino acids. Here the CDR3 DNA reads TGTGCCAGCAGCCCTAGCGGGGGCCCCTACGAGCAGTACGTC. Translated, it gives CASSPSGGPYEQYV.

The rearrangement joins TRBV14 to TRBJ2-1; the D gene is possibly TRBD2 (5 bases). Germline V CDR1 and CDR2: SGHDN, FVKESK. With 4 bases removed from V and 4 bases from J, the gap between germline ends came to 14 bases. The CDR3 is made up of 15 amino acids. This CDR3 is CASSPTRSGYNEQFF. The CDR3 nucleotides are TGTGCCAGCAGCCCCACAAGAAGCGGTTACAATGAGCAGTTCTTC.

This rearrangement joins TRBV5-4 to TRBJ2-2; D is undetermined. With 1 base removed from V and 5 bases from J, the gap between germline ends came to 3 bases. CDR3 size: 12 residues. Germline V gives CDR1 SGHNT, CDR2 YYREEE (reference sequence). CDR3 amino acids: CASSLSTGELFF. DNA for the CDR3: TGTGCCAGCAGCTTGTCAACCGGGGAGCTGTTTTTT.

This chain uses TRBV6-5 with TRBJ1-2; possibly TRBD1 for D (5 bases). Trimming cost V 2 bases and J 2 bases, with 9 bases left between them. The CDR3 has 14 amino acids. The V gene's germline CDR1 is MNHEY and CDR2 SVGAGI. The CDR3 bases are TGTGCCAGCAGTTACCGAGGGGTAAACTATGGCTACACCTTC. Translated: CASSYRGVNYGYTF.

The chain links TRBV9 to TRBJ2-1; no definite D call. The CDR3 totals 12 residues. Germline CDR1 and CDR2: SGDLS and YYNGEE. Trimming left V 4 bases short and J 9 bases short, with 11 bases between. The CDR3 is CASSSTGSEQFF. CDR3 coding DNA: TGTGCCAGCAGCTCTACCGGAAGTGAGCAGTTCTTC.

The V call is TRBV7-9, the J call TRBJ2-3; 7 bases line up with TRBD2. From germline, CDR1 is SEHNR and CDR2 FQNEAQ (reference sequence). With 5 bases clipped from V and 3 bases from J, the junction kept 5 bases outside the gene matches. The CDR3 contains 14 residues. The CDR3 DNA sequence: TGTGCCAGCAGCCCCCGGACTAGAACAGATACGCAGTATTTT. Its protein product is CASSPRTRTDTQYF.

This clone has more than one count but fewer than ten. The gene calls are TRBV5-4 and TRBJ2-1; TRBD1 matches 7 bases. The CDR3 has 14 residues. The trim removed 4 bases at V and 6 bases at J, leaving 7 bases unmatched. Germline V CDR1 and CDR2: SGHNT, YYREEE (reference sequence). The chain's CDR3 is CASSRDRAANEQFF. The CDR3 coding sequence is TGTGCCAGCAGCAGAGACAGGGCCGCCAATGAGCAGTTCTTC.

The chain employs TRBV7-8 and TRBJ2-3, with 8 bases identical to TRBD2. Germline V gene sequence: CDR1 SGHVS, CDR2 FQNEAQ. The CDR3 sequence is 16 residues long. After removal of 0 bases from V and 5 bases from J, the junction contained 7 bases not matched to a gene. In nucleotides, the CDR3 is TGTGCCAGCAGCTTAGCTGACCGGGGGGGCGGAGATACGCAGTATTTT. As protein: CASSLADRGGGDTQYF. The full variable domain, rest sourced from reference TRBV7-8 and TRBJ2-3, is GAGVSQSPRYKVAKRGQDVALRCDPISGHVSLFWYQQALGQGPEFLTYFQNEAQLDKSGLPSDRFFAERPEGSVSTLKIQRTQQEDSAVYLCASSLADRGGGDTQYFGPGTRLTVL.

This clone came up once. The chain is built from TRBV13 and TRBJ1-3; weak D call: TRBD1 (6 bases). The CDR3 is made up of 16 amino acids. Germline loops: CDR1 PRHDT, CDR2 FYEKMQ (reference sequence). The germline V and J ends were trimmed by 2 bases and 4 bases, with 15 bases remaining between them. The CDR3 DNA sequence: TGTGCCAGCAGCTTATCTATACGAGGACAGGGAAACACCATATATTTT. This encodes CASSLSIRGQGNTIYF.

This clone was counted only a few times. The CDR3 DNA follows: TGTGCCAGCAGCTTAGAGGACCGGGGCTCCAATGAGCAGTTCTTC. As protein: CASSLEDRGSNEQFF. This rearrangement joins TRBV7-8 to TRBJ2-1, with D perhaps assigned TRBD1 or TRBD2 (5 bases each). CDR1 and CDR2 (germline): SGHVS, FQNEAQ. Trimming stripped 1 base from V and 6 bases from J, with 13 bases between. The CDR3 runs 15 residues.

The chain recombines TRBV7-8 with TRBJ1-1; TRBD1 is a possible D gene (5 bases). The CDR3 is 14 residues long. The germline V gene encodes CDR1 SGHVS and CDR2 FQNEAQ. V was shortened by 5 bases and J by 4 bases, with 14 bases between the two germline ends. The CDR3 reads CASSPPGDGTEAFF. CDR3 coding DNA: TGTGCCAGCAGCCCCCCCGGGGACGGCACTGAAGCTTTCTTT. Looking up the rest from reference TRBV7-8 and TRBJ1-1 gives the full variable domain: GAGVSQSPRYKVAKRGQDVALRCDPISGHVSLFWYQQALGQGPEFLTYFQNEAQLDKSGLPSDRFFAERPEGSVSTLKIQRTQQEDSAVYLCASSPPGDGTEAFFGQGTRLTVV.

The genes are TRBV19 and TRBJ2-1; no reliable D call. Trimming took 5 bases from V and 10 from J, leaving 15 bases between them. The germline CDR1 and CDR2 sequences are LNHDA and SQIVND (reference sequence). The CDR3 has 13 residues. The CDR3 coding sequence is TGTGCCAGTAGTTTACTTATGAGTGGAGAGCAGTTCTTC. Amino acids: CASSLLMSGEQFF.

The chain is built from TRBV7-9 and TRBJ2-1; D unclear. The V end lost 2 bases, the J end lost 7 bases, and 18 bases lay between the germline ends. The germline V gene encodes CDR1 SEHNR and CDR2 FQNEAQ (reference sequence). This CDR3 spans 16 amino acids. The CDR3 spells CASSLLVEIPVNEQFF. The CDR3 nucleotides read TGTGCCAGCAGCTTATTGGTGGAAATTCCGGTGAATGAGCAGTTCTTC.

Turning to this clone: The germline gene is not matched at one end of the junction; a read error may be the cause. The chain combines TRBV7-7 with TRBJ1-3, with 7 bases matching TRBD1. The CDR3 is 13 residues long. The germline gives CDR1 SSHAT, CDR2 FNYEAQ (reference sequence). This CDR3 reads CASSQGVGNTIYF. DNA of the CDR3: TGTGCTAGCAGCCAGGGGGTTGGAAACACCATATATTTT.

The rearrangement uses TRBV11-3 and TRBJ1-6, with D possibly being TRBD1 (5 bases). Germline loops: CDR1 SGHNT, CDR2 YENEEA. This CDR3 comprises 17 residues. Trimming left V 2 bases short and J 5 bases short, with 16 bases between. CDR3 sequence: CASSLSGGGSDNSPLHF. CDR3 bases: TGTGCCAGCAGCTTATCGGGGGGGGGTTCAGATAATTCACCCCTCCACTTT.

The chain uses TRBV27 and TRBJ2-2, with 8 bases identical to TRBD1. The CDR3 spans 16 residues. Germline V gene lookup returns CDR1 MNHEY and CDR2 SMNVEV (reference sequence). With V trimmed by 6 bases and J by 0 bases, 6 bases remained unmatched. CDR3 protein: CASRTQGGTNTGELFF. DNA of the CDR3: TGTGCCAGCAGAACACAGGGGGGAACGAACACCGGGGAGCTGTTTTTT.